This T cell receptor beta chain originates from a study of CD4 T cells in relation to SARS-CoV-2 and coronaviruses. As for this clone: Its antigen is undetermined.

The table came from immunoSEQ multiplex PCR; TCRdb's copy has only in-frame clones and leaves some out. This sample has roughly 31,000 clones; roughly 70% occur once, and the top ten carry 9% to 15%. Before the COVID-19 pandemic, during about 2011-2019, CD4+ T cells were taken from unexposed donors. CD4+ T cells were isolated from the cells after more than nine days of culture. Unexposed-donor CD4+ T cells were probed with SARS-CoV-2 S/N and four cold-coronavirus spikes, cells permitting. On days 3 and 7, cultures got half fresh IL-2 medium. Sequencing used CD4+ T cells from PBMCs, cultured in vitro. This sequence was found in a human donor in good health.

For the CDR3, the DNA is TGTGCCAGCAGTATGCAGGGGGCGGATGGAAACACCATATATTTT. Protein product: CASSMQGADGNTIYF. V gene TRBV6-5 combines with J gene TRBJ1-3, with 8 bases fitting TRBD1. The CDR3 length is 15 residues. With 5 bases clipped from V and 3 bases from J, the junction kept 6 bases outside the gene matches. Germline assignment: CDR1 MNHEY and CDR2 SVGAGI.